Sequencing of this TCR beta chain was carried out in a study of blood T cell repertoires in COVID-19. Authors' data handling: From reference gene primer amplification, estimates of nucleated cell counts were derived. Measured with immunoSEQ multiplex PCR; TCRdb has only the in-frame clones, and not every one. V and J calls plus clone size are reproduced from that table; the DNA served to infer D and trimming. Of some 130,000 clones in the sample, about 80% were seen once. Germline V gene lookup returns CDR1 SNHLY and CDR2 FYNNEI. The length of the CDR3 is 13 residues. The V end lost 8 bases, the J end lost 4 bases, and 14 bases lay between the germline ends.

The gene calls are TRBV2 and TRBJ1-2; TRBD1 is a possible D gene (5 bases). The receptor was derived from a woman aged 50 to 60 who had recovered from COVID-19. The specimen sequenced was PBMCs or T cells enriched from blood (not recorded which). The CDR3 region has the DNA TGTGCCAGCTTCACAGGCCTCCCCTATGGCTACACCTTC. This codes for CASFTGLPYGYTF.